These 10 T cell receptor beta chains came from one sample sequenced in a study of cytomegalovirus exposure and HLA in healthy donors. The PCR was carried out with 60 Vbeta primers and 13 Jbeta primers. TCRdb's copy holds only in-frame clones and misses some; the assay was immunoSEQ multiplex PCR. Of under 200,000 clones listed, 65% to 70% were seen once; the top ten hold 4.5%. Sequenced: PBMCs. These receptors came from a woman aged 18-29 years in good health and CMV-seropositive.

The rearrangement links TRBV5-1 to TRBJ2-5; D is undetermined. The DNA matches TRBJ2-7 better at its end, which makes the J call doubtful. Per germline, CDR1 SGHRS and CDR2 YFSETQ. CDR3 size: 11 residues. CDR3 sequence: CASSLDYEQYF. CDR3 bases: TGCGCCAGCAGCTTGGACTACGAGCAGTACTTC.

For the CDR3, the DNA is TGCAGCGTCCCCGGTCTTCCAGGTAGCAATCAGCCCCAGCATTTT. Amino acids: CSVPGLPGSNQPQHF. The gene calls are TRBV29-1 and TRBJ1-5, with unresolved D. CDR3 length equals 15 residues. The germline V gene encodes CDR1 SQVTM and CDR2 ANQGSEA. V gave up 6 bases and J gave up 0 bases, with 15 bases separating them.

This clone was observed a handful of times. V is TRBV5-1 and J is TRBJ2-5, with D uncertain. Trimming removed 2 bases from V and 5 bases from J, with 4 bases in between. Per the germline V gene, CDR1 is SGHRS and CDR2 is YFSETQ. The CDR3 covers 11 residues. The CDR3 nucleotides are TGCGCCAGCAGCTTCTCGGAGACCCAGTACTTC. Translating it yields CASSFSETQYF.

The rearrangement uses TRBV30 and TRBJ2-4; 10 nucleotides align to TRBD1. CDR3 size: 13 residues. Losses at the gene ends were 4 bases for V and 9 bases for J; bases not matched to a gene: 6. Germline lookup yields CDR1 GTSNPN and CDR2 SVGIG (reference sequence). The CDR3 reads CAWKGTGVPIQYF. The CDR3 DNA reads TGTGCCTGGAAAGGGACAGGGGTCCCCATTCAGTACTTC. The whole variable domain, filled in from reference TRBV30 and TRBJ2-4, reads SQTIHQWPATLVQPVGSPLSLECTVEGTSNPNLYWYRQAAGRGLQLLFYSVGIGQISSEVPQNLSASRPQDRQFILSSKKLLLSDSGFYLCAWKGTGVPIQYFGAGTRLSVL.

This clone appeared a few times. CDR3 residues: CATSRSGRPGGAGELFF. Written as DNA, the CDR3 is TGTGCCACCAGCAGGTCCGGGCGACCCGGAGGGGCCGGGGAGCTGTTTTTT. The J gene is TRBJ2-2, the V gene TRBV15, with a weak D call TRBD2 (6 bases). The CDR3 runs to 17 residues. V lost 3 bases and J lost 6, with 20 bases in between. CDR1 LNHNV and CDR2 YYDKDF come from the germline V gene (reference sequence).

This clone has a handful of counts. This rearrangement joins TRBV5-5 to TRBJ2-7, with D perhaps matching TRBD2 (7 bases). From germline, CDR1 is SGHKS and CDR2 YYEKEE (reference sequence). Trimming removed 2 bases at V and 3 bases at J, with 15 bases between. This CDR3 spans 15 amino acids. In DNA, the CDR3 is TGTGCCAGCAGCTTCGAAAGGGGGGGGATCTACGAGCAGTACTTC. The encoded protein is CASSFERGGIYEQYF.

The gene calls are TRBV28 and TRBJ2-3; 8 bases map to TRBD2. The CDR3 is 15 residues long. Germline values: CDR1 MDHEN, CDR2 SYDVKM. The V gene end was trimmed by 6 bases and the J gene end by 1 base; junction bases not matched to a gene: 6. The CDR3 sequence is CASRSYGGGTDTQYF. In DNA form, the CDR3 reads TGTGCCAGCAGATCCTACGGGGGGGGCACAGATACGCAGTATTTT.

The chain has TRBV9 and TRBJ2-7; TRBD2 aligns across 7 bases. The V gene end was trimmed by 2 bases and the J gene end by 0 bases; junction bases not matched to a gene: 2. CDR3 length: 14 amino acids. The germline V gene encodes CDR1 SGDLS and CDR2 YYNGEE. CDR3: CASSVRDYSYEQYF. CDR3 sequence (DNA): TGTGCCAGCAGCGTCCGGGACTACTCCTACGAGCAGTACTTC.

V usage is TRBV2 and J usage is TRBJ2-7, with TRBD2 matching 8 bases. CDR3 length: 19 amino acids. CDR1 and CDR2 (germline): SNHLY, FYNNEI. V was pared by 5 bases and J by 0 bases, with 18 bases of the junction left unmatched. CDR3 in DNA: TGTGCCAGCAGTACGGGGAGGCGGGGGGTTAACCGTAGCTCCTACGAGCAGTACTTC. Amino acid sequence: CASSTGRRGVNRSSYEQYF.

This sequence joins TRBV11-3 and TRBJ2-2; D remains ambiguous. V lost 6 bases and J lost 7, with 9 bases in between. The CDR3 has 12 amino acids. Per germline, CDR1 SGHNT and CDR2 YENEEA. CDR3 bases: TGTGCCAGCAGTACTGAAAACGGGGAGCTGTTTTTT. This gives the protein CASSTENGELFF.